Below are 8 T cell receptor beta chains sequenced from a single sample in a study of CD8+CD57+ T cells in acquired aplastic anemia. Genomic DNA was employed as the template in profiling TCR beta VDJ and CDR3. Each CDR3 protein gets one entry after TCRdb re-called the reads with MiXCR. This table has roughly 250,000 distinct CDR3 sequences, around 82% appearing once. CD8+CD57+ cell expansion had been shown by flow cytometry in patients chosen for sequencing. The specimen was sorted CD4+, CD8+, or CD8+CD57+ T cells (not recorded which) from PBMCs. These receptors came from a human donor with aplastic anemia.

The V gene is TRBV11-3, the J gene TRBJ1-2, with D unclear. V lost 0 bases to trimming and J lost 2 bases, with 7 bases between them. This CDR3 comprises 14 residues. Germline CDR1 SGHNT, CDR2 YENEEA. The DNA of the CDR3 is TGTGCCAGCAGCTTAGAACTGAGCAACTATGGCTACACCTTC. It yields the protein CASSLELSNYGYTF.

Turning to this clonotype: A read error may account for a junction end that differs from germline. The chain carries TRBV7-8 and TRBJ2-1; D remains ambiguous. The CDR3 contains 15 residues. Germline CDR1 is SGHVS and CDR2 is FQNEAQ. The CDR3 DNA sequence: TGTGCCAGTAGTATAGCTGGCGGTGCCTACAAGCAGCATTTCTTC. Its protein is CASSIAGGAYKQHFF.

This clonotype came up a few times. One junction end disagrees with the germline gene, perhaps due to a read error. This rearrangement joins TRBV5-5 to TRBJ2-5; perhaps TRBD1 as D (5 bases). The CDR3 covers 14 residues. From germline, CDR1 is SGHKS and CDR2 YYEKEE (reference sequence). The CDR3, as DNA: TGTGCCACCAGCATGGACACCGGCCAAGAGACCCAGTACTTC. Amino acids: CATSMDTGQETQYF.

This chain joins TRBV9 and TRBJ2-7; a weak D match, TRBD1 (6 bases). Germline CDR1 reads SGDLS; CDR2 reads YYNGEE. V was trimmed by 4 bases and J by 1 base, leaving 24 bases between them. The CDR3 covers 18 residues. DNA for the CDR3: TGTGCCAGCAGCTTCCATCCAGACGGGACACCCTTGTCCTACGAGCAGTACGTC. Its translation is CASSFHPDGTPLSYEQYV.

This clonotype was counted between two and nine times. One end of the junction fails to match germline, which may point to a read error. The CDR3 sequence is CASSGAGGANTEPFF. CDR3 nucleotides: TGTGCCAGTAGTGGGGCGGGGGGGGCGAACACTGAACCTTTCTTT. This chain joins TRBV19 and TRBJ1-1; D might be TRBD1 (6 bases). The CDR3 spans 15 residues. Germline V gene sequence: CDR1 LNHDA, CDR2 SQIVND (reference sequence).

The V and J genes are TRBV5-1 and TRBJ1-1; D is perhaps TRBD1 (5 bases). Germline-derived CDR1 and CDR2 are SGHRS and YFSETQ. V lost 3 bases, J lost 3 bases, and 15 bases lay in between. This CDR3 contains 15 residues. The CDR3 sequence: CASSSRQGCYTEAFF. Here the CDR3 DNA reads TGCGCCAGCAGCTCGAGGCAGGGCTGCTACACTGAAGCTTTCTTT. Full variable domain (rest looked up from reference TRBV5-1 and TRBJ1-1): KAGVTQTPRYLIKTRGQQVTLSCSPISGHRSVSWYQQTPGQGLQFLFEYFSETQRNKGNFPGRFSGRQFSNSRSEMNVSTLELGDSALYLCASSSRQGCYTEAFFGQGTRLTVV.

The chain links TRBV15 to TRBJ2-7, with D hard to call. The CDR3 is made up of 14 amino acids. The germline V gene has CDR1 LNHNV and CDR2 YYDKDF (reference sequence). V shed 11 bases and J shed 2 bases, with 19 bases lying between them. In DNA form, the CDR3 reads TGTGCCTCCAACGGCCGAGGCCTAGCCTACGAGCAGTACGTC. Its translation is CASNGRGLAYEQYV.

Notes on this clonotype: The limits of the CDR3 on the DNA are not certain, so only TCRdb's listed CDR3 is given. J is TRBJ2-7 and V is TRBV7-9; the table assigns TRBD1, which was not confirmed against the DNA. In germline, CDR1 is SEHNR, CDR2 FQNEAQ (reference sequence). The CDR3 extends over 15 residues, inclusive of both ends. The chain's CDR3 is CASSLVPGELFFGYV.